The sequence of this TCR beta chain was determined in a study of T cell responses to AZD1222 COVID-19 vaccine. About the research overall: Second-dose schedules of about 4 or about 12 weeks were combined.

Notes on this clone: The antigen remains undetermined.

Libraries were prepared by immunoSEQ multiplex PCR; TCRdb keeps only in-frame clonotypes and omits some of them. Of approximately 180,000 clones listed, over 75% were seen once; the top ten hold 2.5% to 3%. Germline CDR1 and CDR2: SGHRS and YFSETQ. CDR3 length: 13 residues. V was trimmed by 6 bases and J by 1 base, leaving 7 bases between them. General study points: Females made up more of the donors, who were largely white British, and clonal diversity may have come out too low. Repertoire sampling was restricted to post-peak T cell response timepoints.

This TCR came from an adult in good health. Source: peripheral blood, taken on day 0 of AZD1222 vaccination. The chain couples TRBV5-1 to TRBJ2-2; the D is unclear. The DNA of the CDR3 is TGCGCCAGCATTAGCCGGAACACCGGGGAGCTGTTTTTT. Protein product: CASISRNTGELFF. Together with reference TRBV5-1 and TRBJ2-2, the CDR3 gives the full variable domain: KAGVTQTPRYLIKTRGQQVTLSCSPISGHRSVSWYQQTPGQGLQFLFEYFSETQRNKGNFPGRFSGRQFSNSRSEMNVSTLELGDSALYLCASISRNTGELFFGEGSRLTVL.